A single sample gave rise to the 11 T cell receptor beta chains below, sequenced in a study of blood T cell repertoires in COVID-19. Clones were sequenced by immunoSEQ multiplex PCR, and TCRdb holds only the in-frame ones, with some missing. The sample includes a few hundred thousand clones, roughly 85% seen only once; the top ten take 15% to 20%. The source material was PBMCs or T cells enriched from blood (not recorded which). These receptors were taken from a man in his forties who had recovered from COVID-19.

The gene calls are TRBV7-3 and TRBJ2-2, with D maybe TRBD1 (5 bases). V lost 6 bases and J lost 3, with 8 bases in between. This CDR3 spans 13 amino acids. Per the germline V gene, CDR1 is SGHTA and CDR2 is FQGTGA. CDR3 residues: CASRTEHTGELFF. DNA for the CDR3: TGTGCCAGCAGGACAGAACACACCGGGGAGCTGTTTTTT.

Here the CDR3 DNA reads TGTGCCAGTAGTATAGCAAGGACAGGAACCGAGCAGTACTTC. Its translation: CASSIARTGTEQYF. The chain employs TRBV19 and TRBJ2-7; 7 bases line up with TRBD1. The germline V gene encodes CDR1 LNHDA and CDR2 SQIVND (reference sequence). With V trimmed by 1 base and J by 6 bases, 6 bases remained unmatched. The CDR3 is 14 amino acids. The variable domain in full, completed from reference TRBV19 and TRBJ2-7, reads DGGITQSPKYLFRKEGQNVTLSCEQNLNHDAMYWYRQDPGQGLRLIYYSQIVNDFQKGDIAEGYSVSREKKESFPLTVTSAQKNPTAFYLCASSIARTGTEQYFGPGTRLTVT.

The J gene is TRBJ2-3, the V gene TRBV15, with TRBD2 matching over 7 bases. V lost 1 base, J lost 6 bases, and 13 bases stayed unmatched. The CDR3 is 17 residues long. The germline V gene encodes CDR1 LNHNV and CDR2 YYDKDF (reference sequence). The CDR3 sequence: CATSRVGGLGLQDTQYF. CDR3 DNA: TGTGCCACCAGCAGAGTGGGAGGACTAGGGCTTCAGGATACGCAGTATTTT.

The chain carries TRBV5-1 and TRBJ1-3; 12 bases line up with TRBD1. The trim removed 3 bases at V and 2 bases at J, leaving 3 bases unmatched. CDR1 and CDR2 from the germline V gene are SGHRS and YFSETQ. This CDR3 has 16 amino acids. This CDR3 reads CASSWGTGGTGNTIYF. DNA of the CDR3: TGCGCCAGCAGCTGGGGGACAGGGGGCACTGGAAACACCATATATTTT.

This chain uses TRBV3-1 (or the pseudogene TRBV3-2) with TRBJ1-2, with 7 bases lining up with TRBD1. Per the germline V gene, CDR1 is LGHDT and CDR2 is YNNKEL (reference sequence). CDR3 length: 14 amino acids. Trimming cost V 2 bases and J 4 bases; bases outside gene matches: 4. The CDR3 DNA follows: TGTGCCAGCAGCCAACAGGGGGGAGTCTATGGCTACACCTTC. It encodes CASSQQGGVYGYTF.

This clone was detected a few times. This CDR3 is CASSQVPRAGGPDEQYF. CDR3 nucleotides: TGTGCCAGCAGCCAAGTTCCTCGGGCGGGAGGGCCCGACGAGCAGTACTTC. The rearrangement links TRBV3-1 (or the pseudogene TRBV3-2) to TRBJ2-7; 9 positions match TRBD2. Germline V CDR1 and CDR2: LGHDT, YNNKEL (reference sequence). This CDR3 is built from 17 residues. The V segment lost 1 base and the J segment 5 bases; nucleotides outside the gene matches: 12.

This clone has more than one count but fewer than ten. The CDR3 DNA sequence: TGCGCCAGCAGCCAGACAGGGGCGCGGGAAAAACTGTTTTTT. Its translation: CASSQTGAREKLFF. This rearrangement joins TRBV4-1 to TRBJ1-4; TRBD1 aligns across 8 bases. J lost 8 bases, V lost 3 bases, and 5 bases had no gene match. This CDR3 region has 14 residues. CDR1 MGHRA and CDR2 YSYEKL come from the germline V gene.

This clone was observed a handful of times. The chain uses TRBV7-2 and TRBJ1-3; D not resolved. This CDR3 spans 17 amino acids. Germline CDR1 reads SGHTA; CDR2 reads FQGNSA. Trimming stripped 1 base from V and 4 bases from J, with 17 bases between. CDR3 in amino acids: CASSLERPFGLGNTIYF. The CDR3 coding sequence is TGTGCCAGCAGCTTAGAGCGGCCTTTCGGCTTGGGAAACACCATATATTTT.

As to this clone: This CDR3 is also generated by other DNA sequences in the sample. The CDR3 coding sequence is TGTGCCAGCAGCCCTGGACAATTCTCTGGAAACACCATATATTTT. As protein: CASSPGQFSGNTIYF. The chain couples TRBV9 to TRBJ1-3, with D perhaps TRBD1 (5 bases). The V end lost 4 bases, the J end lost 0 bases, and 11 bases lay between the germline ends. CDR3 length: 15 residues. Germline V gene sequence: CDR1 SGDLS, CDR2 YYNGEE.

The V gene is TRBV27, the J gene TRBJ2-1, with 12 bases matching TRBD2. Germline CDR1 MNHEY, CDR2 SMNVEV (reference sequence). Trimming at V came to 4 bases and at J to 4 bases, leaving 5 bases not matched to a gene. This CDR3 comprises 16 residues. CDR3 sequence (DNA): TGTGCCAGCAGTTGGACTAGCGGGGTGGGGTACAATGAGCAGTTCTTC. Amino acid sequence: CASSWTSGVGYNEQFF.

This chain links TRBV28 with TRBJ1-5, with D possibly matching TRBD1 (5 bases). Germline values: CDR1 MDHEN, CDR2 SYDVKM. The CDR3 consists of 16 residues. V shed 2 bases and J shed 3 bases, with 14 bases lying between them. The CDR3 coding sequence is TGTGCCAGCAGTTTACCTACAGGAGAACCCAATCAGCCCCAGCATTTT. Protein product: CASSLPTGEPNQPQHF.